This entry lists 14 T cell receptor beta chains sequenced from one sample in a study of blood T cell repertoires in COVID-19. This table comes from immunoSEQ multiplex PCR, and its TCRdb copy is limited to in-frame clones, with some not included. The data hold about 110,000 clones, with 81% observed a single time. Source material: peripheral blood. The receptors were gathered from a woman between 65 and 79 years old with acute or convalescent COVID-19.

V is TRBV12-3 or TRBV12-4 and J is TRBJ1-1; no reliable D call. The CDR3 covers 13 residues. Between the trimmed V and J ends, which lost 2 bases and 2 bases, there was a span of 6 bases. In nucleotides, the CDR3 is TGTGCCAGCAGTTTAAGAGTAAACACTGAAGCTTTCTTT. It is translated as CASSLRVNTEAFF.

The gene calls are TRBV6-6 and TRBJ2-7; 9 bases are shared with TRBD1. Germline CDR1 reads MNHNY; CDR2 reads SVGAGI (reference sequence). This CDR3 contains 14 residues. The junction had 4 bases not matched to a gene; V was cut back by 5 bases and J by 2 bases. In DNA form, the CDR3 reads TGTGCCAGCAGTACAGGACAGGGGACCTACGAGCAGTACTTC. Encoded protein: CASSTGQGTYEQYF.

The J gene is TRBJ2-1, the V gene TRBV5-4, with D maybe TRBD2 (6 bases). CDR1 and CDR2 (germline): SGHNT, YYREEE (reference sequence). This CDR3 has 16 amino acids. V was trimmed by 1 base and J by 3 bases, leaving 14 bases between them. CDR3 coding DNA: TGTGCCAGCAGCTTGAAAGTAAGCGGGCTCTACAATGAGCAGTTCTTC. Translated, it gives CASSLKVSGLYNEQFF.

This chain uses TRBV5-1 with TRBJ2-3, with 8 bases fitting TRBD1. Germline CDR1 and CDR2: SGHRS and YFSETQ. With 7 bases clipped from V and 0 bases from J, the junction kept 4 bases outside the gene matches. The CDR3 consists of 14 residues. The CDR3 reads CASWTGTSTDTQYF. Here the CDR3 DNA reads TGCGCCAGCTGGACAGGGACTAGCACAGATACGCAGTATTTT.

The chain recombines TRBV11-2 with TRBJ2-1; 10 nucleotides align to TRBD2. The V gene end was trimmed by 6 bases and the J gene end by 10 bases; junction bases not matched to a gene: 12. The germline CDR1 and CDR2 sequences are SGHAT and FQNNGV. The CDR3 is made up of 15 amino acids. The CDR3 reads CASSSAGGPYREQFF. The CDR3 DNA follows: TGTGCCAGCAGTTCAGCGGGAGGGCCGTATCGGGAGCAGTTCTTC.

This clone was detected only a few times. The chain is built from TRBV4-3 and TRBJ1-2, with a tentative D call TRBD1 (6 bases). The CDR3 loop spans 15 amino acids. Between the trimmed V and J ends, which lost 0 bases and 6 bases, there was a span of 14 bases. Germline assignment: CDR1 LGHNA and CDR2 YSLEER. CDR3 protein: CASSQEWWTANGYTF. The CDR3 region has the DNA TGCGCCAGCAGCCAAGAATGGTGGACAGCTAATGGCTACACCTTC.

The chain recombines TRBV6-5 with TRBJ1-1, with no clear D. The CDR3 covers 12 residues. V gave up 4 bases and J gave up 9 bases, with 12 bases separating them. Germline loops: CDR1 MNHEY, CDR2 SVGAGI. CDR3: CASSSRGGKAFF. The CDR3 DNA reads as TGTGCCAGCAGTTCCCGAGGAGGGAAAGCTTTCTTT.

CDR3 DNA sequence: TGTGCCAGCACCCCTAGGACAGCGAACACTGAAGCTTTCTTT. Its translation is CASTPRTANTEAFF. V and J are TRBV9 and TRBJ1-1; possibly TRBD1 for D (6 bases). Trimming took off 6 bases at V and 1 base at J, with 13 bases between the two ends. The CDR3 has 14 residues. Germline loops: CDR1 SGDLS, CDR2 YYNGEE.

V and J are TRBV6-2 or TRBV6-3 and TRBJ1-3, with a tentative D call TRBD1 (6 bases). Looked up from germline, CDR1 is MNHEY and CDR2 is SVGEGT. Trimming took 2 bases from V and 3 from J, leaving 8 bases between them. This CDR3 has 14 amino acids. The CDR3 is CASSYGQRGNTIYF. The DNA of the CDR3 is TGTGCCAGCAGTTACGGACAGCGTGGAAACACCATATATTTT.

This clone was detected once. V is TRBV7-9 and J is TRBJ2-1, with 7 bases matching TRBD2. The CDR3 is 16 residues long. With V trimmed by 5 bases and J by 4 bases, 11 bases remained unmatched. The germline V gene has CDR1 SEHNR and CDR2 FQNEAQ (reference sequence). The CDR3 spells CASSPMGGGTYNEQFF. DNA of the CDR3: TGTGCCAGCAGCCCCATGGGGGGAGGGACTTACAATGAGCAGTTCTTC.

There are a few counts of this clone. V and J are TRBV29-1 and TRBJ1-1, with TRBD1 identical over 7 bases. The CDR3 has 12 amino acids. Germline loops: CDR1 SQVTM, CDR2 ANQGSEA. Trimming took 8 bases from V and 3 from J; bases not matched to a gene: 6. CDR3 region: CSTQGWDTEAFF. The CDR3 DNA reads TGCAGCACACAGGGGTGGGACACTGAAGCTTTCTTT. The full variable domain, in which reference TRBV29-1 and TRBJ1-1 provide the parts outside the CDR3, is SAVISQKPSRDICQRGTSLTIQCQVDSQVTMMFWYRQQPGQSLTLIATANQGSEATYESGFVIDKFPISRPNLTFSTLTVSNMSPEDSSIYLCSTQGWDTEAFFGQGTRLTVV.

The chain recombines TRBV25-1 with TRBJ1-4; D gene ambiguous. From germline, CDR1 is MGHDK and CDR2 SYGVNS. This CDR3 has 12 residues. V lost 8 bases and J lost 3, with 7 bases in between. This CDR3 reads CASAAPNEKLFF. Here the CDR3 DNA reads TGTGCCAGCGCGGCTCCTAATGAAAAACTGTTTTTT.

CDR3 protein: CASSQLGRGNSPLHF. Here the CDR3 DNA reads TGTGCCAGCAGTCAATTGGGCAGGGGGAATTCACCCCTCCACTTT. The rearrangement joins TRBV14 to TRBJ1-6, with 7 bases aligning to TRBD1. Trimming at V came to 6 bases and at J to 7 bases, leaving 9 bases not matched to a gene. CDR1 is SGHDN and CDR2 is FVKESK in the germline V gene. The CDR3 sequence is 15 residues long.

The chain employs TRBV5-1 and TRBJ2-1, with TRBD1 matching over 10 bases. Germline V gives CDR1 SGHRS, CDR2 YFSETQ. This CDR3 region has 12 residues. The ends lost 7 bases at V and 6 bases at J; junction bases unmatched: 1. This chain's CDR3 is CASGTGVNEQFF. The DNA of the CDR3 is TGCGCCAGCGGGACAGGGGTCAATGAGCAGTTCTTC.